Listed here are 29 T cell receptor beta chains from one sample, sequenced in a study of radiotherapy plus CTLA-4 blockade in lung cancer (dated by TCRdb to the late 2010s). Library prep was done by the immunoSEQ multiplex PCR assay. TCRdb limited this immuneACCESS table to in-frame rearrangements with V and J called. A share of clones is missing; checked studies link under half to unresolved V genes, and the rest is unexplained. The sample includes around 80,000 clones, with about 79% observed a single time. Over 20% of the sample is taken by the ten largest. The specimen was peripheral blood, collected from a patient treated with radiotherapy plus ipilimumab. These receptors originate from a human donor with non-small cell lung cancer whose response to radiotherapy plus ipilimumab could not be evaluated. Some clones in this sample may be carry-over from other donors' samples.

The rearrangement links TRBV19 to TRBJ1-6; possible D gene TRBD1, 6 bases. Trimming pared 10 bases from V and 4 bases from J, leaving 11 bases between. The length of the CDR3 is 13 residues. The germline CDR1 and CDR2 sequences are LNHDA and SQIVND (reference sequence). The CDR3 is CATSDRYNSPLHF. The CDR3 DNA follows: TGTGCCACCTCCGACAGGTATAATTCACCCCTCCACTTT.

The gene calls are TRBV5-6 and TRBJ2-7, with TRBD2 identical over 10 bases. Germline CDR1 and CDR2: SGHDT and YYEEEE. The length of the CDR3 is 17 residues. J lost 0 bases, V lost 0 bases, and 6 bases had no gene match. CDR3 sequence (DNA): TGTGCCAGCAGCTTGGAGCGGGGGGGCCCCAGCTCCTACGAGCAGTACTTC. The encoded protein is CASSLERGGPSSYEQYF.

V gene TRBV6-5 combines with J gene TRBJ1-1; unclear D gene. Germline V lookup: CDR1 MNHEY, CDR2 SVGAGI. V lost 3 bases to trimming and J lost 4 bases, with 12 bases between them. This CDR3 is built from 14 residues. Here the CDR3 DNA reads TGTGCCAGCAGTTATTCGGGTAAAGGCACTGAAGCTTTCTTT. Translating it yields CASSYSGKGTEAFF.

The chain is built from TRBV5-6 and TRBJ1-2, with D unresolved. Germline CDR1 reads SGHDT; CDR2 reads YYEEEE. The CDR3 loop spans 13 amino acids. V gave up 3 bases and J gave up 0 bases, with 6 bases separating them. This chain's CDR3 is CASSSDSNYGYTF. CDR3 coding DNA: TGTGCCAGCAGCTCAGATTCTAACTATGGCTACACCTTC.

The chain combines TRBV7-2 with TRBJ2-5; D uncertain. The end of the DNA is better explained by TRBJ2-7, so the J call may be wrong. This CDR3 contains 13 residues. In germline, CDR1 is SGHTA, CDR2 FQGNSA. For the CDR3, the DNA is TGTGCCAGCAGCTTAGGATACTCCTACGAGCAGTACTTC. Its protein is CASSLGYSYEQYF.

This clone has just one count. The gene calls are TRBV7-9 and TRBJ1-5; no firm D call. The ends were cut back, 1 base at V and 2 bases at J, with 9 bases in the middle. Germline CDR1 SEHNR, CDR2 FQNEAQ (reference sequence). This CDR3 region has 15 residues. CDR3 DNA sequence: TGTGCCAGCAGCTTAGGAGGGTTGGGCAATCAGCCCCAGCATTTT. It specifies CASSLGGLGNQPQHF.

The gene calls are TRBV7-3 and TRBJ2-1; 8 nucleotides agree with TRBD1. Trimming cost V 2 bases and J 2 bases; bases outside gene matches: 2. This CDR3 has 15 amino acids. Germline V gene lookup returns CDR1 SGHTA and CDR2 FQGTGA. The CDR3 protein is CASSLQGATYNEQFF. The DNA of the CDR3 is TGTGCCAGCAGCTTACAGGGGGCGACCTACAATGAGCAGTTCTTC.

The chain carries TRBV5-1 and TRBJ2-1; 9 bases align to TRBD2. With 4 bases clipped from V and 4 bases from J, the junction kept 18 bases outside the gene matches. CDR1 is SGHRS, CDR2 YFSETQ, per germline. This CDR3 is 19 amino acids long. In DNA form, the CDR3 reads TGCGCCAGCAGCCTTGGGGTCGGGGGTAGCGGGGGACCGTACAATGAGCAGTTCTTC. Translation: CASSLGVGGSGGPYNEQFF.

V and J are TRBV4-3 and TRBJ2-1, with 9 nucleotides matching TRBD2. The germline V gene has CDR1 LGHNA and CDR2 YSLEER. V lost 3 bases to trimming and J lost 4 bases; unmatched junction nucleotides: 7. The CDR3 has 16 residues. For the CDR3, the DNA is TGCGCCAGCAGCCAGATGGGCGGGGGGGCTTACAATGAGCAGTTCTTC. It specifies CASSQMGGGAYNEQFF.

V is TRBV19 and J is TRBJ2-3; no definite D call. The CDR3 has 12 residues. Germline assignment: CDR1 LNHDA and CDR2 SQIVND (reference sequence). Trimming removed 3 bases at V and 3 bases at J, with 4 bases between. CDR3 sequence: CASSISTDTQYF. The CDR3 coding sequence is TGTGCCAGTAGTATTTCAACAGATACGCAGTATTTT.

This rearrangement joins TRBV4-2 to TRBJ2-2, with TRBD2 matching over 7 bases. The germline V gene has CDR1 LGHNA and CDR2 YNFKEQ. The CDR3 contains 16 residues. The trim removed 0 bases at V and 4 bases at J, leaving 5 bases unmatched. DNA for the CDR3: TGTGCCAGCAGCCAAGAGGGGGGGAGGGGCACCGGGGAGCTGTTTTTT. It encodes CASSQEGGRGTGELFF.

This clone was seen only a few times. The CDR3 region has the DNA TGTGCCAGCAGTTTCCCGCCCTCGGGTGAGCAGTTCTTC. Residues: CASSFPPSGEQFF. J is TRBJ2-1 and V is TRBV27; D gene ambiguous. With 3 bases removed from V and 9 bases from J, the gap between germline ends came to 12 bases. The germline CDR1 and CDR2 sequences are MNHEY and SMNVEV (reference sequence). This CDR3 is built from 13 residues.

The chain carries TRBV19 and TRBJ1-1; TRBD1 aligns across 9 bases. The length of the CDR3 is 15 residues. Trimming at V came to 2 bases and at J to 11 bases, leaving 12 bases not matched to a gene. Per the germline V gene, CDR1 is LNHDA and CDR2 is SQIVND (reference sequence). CDR3 in DNA: TGTGCCAGTAGTATACAAGGGACAGGGTCGGCGGGGGCTTTCTTT. Translated, it gives CASSIQGTGSAGAFF.

This chain uses TRBV6-1 with TRBJ1-6, with 9 nucleotides matching TRBD1. The trim removed 6 bases at V and 6 bases at J, leaving 3 bases unmatched. Germline V gives CDR1 MNHNS, CDR2 SASEGT. The CDR3 has 14 residues. CDR3 region: CASRGQGTNSPLHF. The CDR3 nucleotides are TGTGCCAGCAGGGGACAGGGAACTAATTCACCCCTCCACTTT.

The chain combines TRBV4-2 with TRBJ1-2, with D unresolved. The CDR3 extends over 15 amino acids. V lost 4 bases, J lost 0 bases, and 12 bases lay in between. Germline V gives CDR1 LGHNA, CDR2 YNFKEQ. The CDR3 region has the DNA TGTGCCAGCAGCCCCGACTTAGACCCTAACTATGGCTACACCTTC. Protein sequence: CASSPDLDPNYGYTF.

The V gene is TRBV5-1, the J gene TRBJ1-3; D is ambiguous. Germline-derived CDR1 and CDR2 are SGHRS and YFSETQ. V was pared by 0 bases and J by 4 bases, with 14 bases between. This CDR3 region has 16 residues. This CDR3 is CASSLDMTRSGNTIYF. CDR3 DNA sequence: TGCGCCAGCAGCTTGGATATGACACGTTCGGGAAACACCATATATTTT. The whole variable domain, filled in from reference TRBV5-1 and TRBJ1-3, reads KAGVTQTPRYLIKTRGQQVTLSCSPISGHRSVSWYQQTPGQGLQFLFEYFSETQRNKGNFPGRFSGRQFSNSRSEMNVSTLELGDSALYLCASSLDMTRSGNTIYFGEGSWLTVV.

This chain uses TRBV19 with TRBJ1-1; 8 positions match TRBD1. Per the germline V gene, CDR1 is LNHDA and CDR2 is SQIVND (reference sequence). The CDR3 runs 15 residues. The J segment lost 3 bases and the V segment lost 0 bases, leaving 3 bases of the junction unmatched. The CDR3 region has the DNA TGTGCCAGTAGTATAGATTGGGGACAGGACACTGAAGCTTTCTTT. As protein: CASSIDWGQDTEAFF.

The chain recombines TRBV6-5 with TRBJ2-1; D is perhaps TRBD2 (6 bases). Germline V gene data show CDR1 as MNHEY and CDR2 as SVGAGI. V shed 3 bases and J shed 4 bases, with 16 bases lying between them. The CDR3 is 16 amino acids. The CDR3 region has the DNA TGTGCCAGCAGTTATCACCTCGGGACTCTTTACAATGAGCAGTTCTTC. Amino acids: CASSYHLGTLYNEQFF.

This CDR3 is CASSLRGGEFGSNQPQHF. In DNA form, the CDR3 reads TGTGCCAGCAGCTTGAGAGGGGGGGAATTCGGTAGCAATCAGCCCCAGCATTTT. The chain has TRBV5-6 and TRBJ1-5, with a possible D match to TRBD1 (6 bases). The CDR3 covers 18 residues. Deletions cut 1 base from V and 0 bases from J, with 17 bases between. Per germline, CDR1 SGHDT and CDR2 YYEEEE.

The chain recombines TRBV4-1 with TRBJ2-2, with D perhaps TRBD2 (5 bases). There are 17 residues in the CDR3. Trimming left V 2 bases short and J 4 bases short, with 17 bases between. Germline CDR1 reads MGHRA; CDR2 reads YSYEKL. Here the CDR3 reads CASSQLPRGPGTGELFF. DNA for the CDR3: TGCGCCAGCAGCCAACTCCCCCGCGGGCCGGGCACCGGGGAGCTGTTTTTT.

V is TRBV5-1 and J is TRBJ2-2; D perhaps matches TRBD1 (5 bases). This CDR3 is 15 amino acids long. Trimming pared 5 bases from V and 5 bases from J, leaving 16 bases between. Germline V CDR1 and CDR2: SGHRS, YFSETQ. For the CDR3, the DNA is TGCGCCAGCAGTTTGAGTACAGGTGATACCGGGGAGCTGTTTTTT. This gives the protein CASSLSTGDTGELFF. Drawing the rest from reference TRBV5-1 and TRBJ2-2, the complete variable domain is KAGVTQTPRYLIKTRGQQVTLSCSPISGHRSVSWYQQTPGQGLQFLFEYFSETQRNKGNFPGRFSGRQFSNSRSEMNVSTLELGDSALYLCASSLSTGDTGELFFGEGSRLTVL.

V is TRBV28 and J is TRBJ2-2; D remains unclear. Germline assignment: CDR1 MDHEN and CDR2 SYDVKM. The CDR3 covers 13 residues. Trimming stripped 3 bases from V and 7 bases from J, with 9 bases between. CDR3 DNA: TGTGCCAGCAGTTTCGTACAGATCGGGGAGCTGTTTTTT. Its protein product is CASSFVQIGELFF.

This clone has only one observation. The V gene is TRBV9, the J gene TRBJ1-1, with a possible D match to TRBD1 (6 bases). This CDR3 is built from 15 residues. CDR1 and CDR2 (germline): SGDLS, YYNGEE. Trimming cost V 0 bases and J 5 bases, with 14 bases left between them. The CDR3 here is CASSVGGGARTEAFF. The CDR3 DNA follows: TGTGCCAGCAGCGTAGGCGGGGGCGCGAGGACTGAAGCTTTCTTT. The whole variable domain, filled in from reference TRBV9 and TRBJ1-1, reads DSGVTQTPKHLITATGQRVTLRCSPRSGDLSVYWYQQSLDQGLQFLIQYYNGEERAKGNILERFSAQQFPDLHSELNLSSLELGDSALYFCASSVGGGARTEAFFGQGTRLTVV.

This clone was seen a few times. CDR3 amino acids: CASSIGGYQPQHF. For the CDR3, the DNA is TGTGCCAGTAGTATCGGCGGTTATCAGCCCCAGCATTTT. The chain recombines TRBV19 with TRBJ1-5, with D unresolved. Germline values: CDR1 LNHDA, CDR2 SQIVND (reference sequence). V gave up 3 bases and J gave up 5 bases, with 8 bases separating them. The CDR3 has 13 residues.

This chain links TRBV7-2 with TRBJ2-5, with TRBD1 identical over 8 bases. This CDR3 is 14 amino acids long. V lost 5 bases to trimming and J lost 4 bases; unmatched junction nucleotides: 6. Germline loops: CDR1 SGHTA, CDR2 FQGNSA. CDR3 sequence (DNA): TGTGCCAGCAGCGAGGACAGGGTTCGAGAGACCCAGTACTTC. Amino acids: CASSEDRVRETQYF.

The chain links TRBV28 to TRBJ1-4; tentatively, D is TRBD1 (5 bases). The CDR3 contains 14 residues. Germline V CDR1 and CDR2: MDHEN, SYDVKM. V was clipped by 3 bases and J by 8 bases, with 13 bases between them. CDR3 in DNA: TGTGCCAGCAGTTTGGGTTCAGGGTGGGAAAAACTGTTTTTT. It specifies CASSLGSGWEKLFF.

The chain joins TRBV7-3 to TRBJ2-3; maybe TRBD2 (7 bases). Trimming removed 2 bases from V and 5 bases from J, with 17 bases in between. The CDR3 totals 16 residues. Germline V gene lookup returns CDR1 SGHTA and CDR2 FQGTGA. The CDR3: CASSLLGGAGLDTQYF. Here the CDR3 DNA reads TGTGCCAGCAGCTTATTAGGGGGGGCCGGCCTAGATACGCAGTATTTT.

The chain uses TRBV27 and TRBJ2-7; tentative D call: TRBD1 (6 bases). The germline CDR1 and CDR2 sequences are MNHEY and SMNVEV (reference sequence). CDR3 length: 14 amino acids. The V and J ends lost 5 bases and 3 bases respectively, with 14 bases between them. CDR3 in DNA: TGTGCCAGCAGTACAACCGGGACACTCTACGAGCAGTACTTC. Residues: CASSTTGTLYEQYF.

The chain recombines TRBV15 with TRBJ2-1, with D perhaps TRBD1 (5 bases). The length of the CDR3 is 14 residues. Germline-derived CDR1 and CDR2 are LNHNV and YYDKDF (reference sequence). V lost 0 bases and J 7 bases, leaving 10 bases between the germline ends. CDR3 bases: TGTGCCACCAGCAGAGATCAGGGTTCAAATGAGCAGTTCTTC. It translates to CATSRDQGSNEQFF. Variable domain in full (rest from reference TRBV15 and TRBJ2-1): DAMVIQNPRYQVTQFGKPVTLSCSQTLNHNVMYWYQQKSSQAPKLLFHYYDKDFNNEADTPDNFQSRRPNTSFCFLDIRSPGLGDTAMYLCATSRDQGSNEQFFGPGTRLTVL.